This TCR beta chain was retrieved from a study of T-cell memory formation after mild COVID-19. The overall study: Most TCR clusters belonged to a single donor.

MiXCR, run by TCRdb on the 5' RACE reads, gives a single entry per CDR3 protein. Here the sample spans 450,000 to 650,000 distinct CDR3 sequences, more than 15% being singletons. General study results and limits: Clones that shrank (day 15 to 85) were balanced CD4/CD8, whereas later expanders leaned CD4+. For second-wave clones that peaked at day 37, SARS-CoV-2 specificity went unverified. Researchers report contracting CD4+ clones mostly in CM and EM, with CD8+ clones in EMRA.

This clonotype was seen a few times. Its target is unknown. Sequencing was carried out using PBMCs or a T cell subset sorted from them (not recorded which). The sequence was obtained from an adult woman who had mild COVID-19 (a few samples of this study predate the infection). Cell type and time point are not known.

This chain's CDR3 is CASSGGRVSPLHF. The DNA for the CDR3 is TGTGCCAGCAGCGGGGGAAGGGTATCACCCCTCCACTTT. The V and J genes are TRBV12-3 or TRBV12-4 and TRBJ1-6, with D possibly being TRBD1 (5 bases). Between the trimmed V and J ends, which lost 6 bases and 10 bases, there was a span of 13 bases. The CDR3 has 13 residues.